This note documents a single TCR beta chain sequence. This clonotype was counted many times. The antigen this receptor binds is unknown. No base quality information exists; no much larger clone differs at one position. This sample stems from a study of regulatory T cells in long-lasting Graves disease (dated by TCRdb to the early 2020s). Turning to the overall study: Antithyroid drugs had been taken for less than 3 months by newly diagnosed Graves' disease patients. Peripheral blood TCR sequencing and RNA sequencing compared persistent Graves' disease patients with newly diagnosed Graves' disease patients. The study was registered as a clinical trial and conducted in China. TCR sequencing covered some 13 persistent and 20 or so newly diagnosed Graves' disease patients, about 35 samples in total. The research as a whole found: Sequencing and analysis were limited to the TCR beta chain. A larger number of public clonotypes was shared among persistent patients (about 2,700) than among newly diagnosed patients (approximately 1,000). The authors acknowledged the small sample size as a limitation that may reduce accuracy. Compared with newly diagnosed patients, persistent Graves' disease patients had lower TCR Shannon entropy and fewer highly expanded clones, which suggests clonal expansion. Only peripheral blood was studied, because thyroid tissue, the primary lesion, was inaccessible.

The library was built by means of multiplex PCR. The sequencing machine was an Illumina HiSeq 4000. iRepertoire HTBI primers and Arm-PCR amplification of CDR3 regions were used to construct TCR beta libraries. PCR products were gel purified before sequencing. For the original study's pipeline: Gene usage analysis of CDR3 amino acid clonotypes used the approximately 62 TRBV and about 15 TRBJ segments found across samples. Filtered high-quality paired reads were merged into contigs using COPE and FqMerger. BLAST was used to align contigs to IMGT TRBV, TRBD and TRBJ reference genes, and CDR3 was defined according to IMGT. Any clonotype with a frequency above 0.1% was classified as a highly expanded clone. Repertoire diversity was measured by Shannon entropy, and V-J evenness by the Gini coefficient. A clonotype was considered public if more than one individual shared it. In-frame beta chains were kept once TCRdb had trimmed the public reads at Q25 with fastp and called clones with MiXCR. Rows are unified per CDR3 protein, each entry keeping the most common DNA and genes. TCRdb's processing, not the authors' own work, is the source of the V and J calls. In this sample the table shows fewer than 500,000 distinct CDR3 sequences, about 17% of which occur a single time. The top ten constitute about 12% of the sample.

The label giving this sample's time point can be read as: newly diagnosed GD, antithyroid drugs for less than 3 months. For both TCR sequencing and RNA sequencing, RNA was extracted from PBMCs in TRIzol. The diagnosis of Graves' disease was made according to American Thyroid Association guidelines. Recruitment of patients was carried out at an endocrinology department in Xi'an, China. Each patient gave 8.5 to 9.5 milliliters of peripheral blood, collected in an EDTA anticoagulant tube. Ficoll Paque Plus density gradient separation was used to isolate PBMCs, and no additional T cell sorting was done. An Agilent 2100 Bioanalyzer and agarose gel were used to check RNA quality, while a NanoDrop 2000 measured RNA concentration. These data also formed part of another study, on T cells in Graves' hyperthyroidism and ophthalmopathy. As the second study states: Stable Graves' hyperthyroidism was defined as the absence of progression to ophthalmopathy over 18 months of follow-up. Hyperthyroidism patients were newly diagnosed, had a disease duration of under 2 months, and were aged 18 to 65 years. Patients with uncontrolled infections, other autoimmune diseases, pregnancy or lactation were excluded. Diagnoses relied on clinical symptoms, serum thyroxine and TRAb, thyroid ultrasound and orbital computed tomography. For the first round of RT-PCR on the TCR CDR3, the HTBI primer set was used together with the Qiagen OneStep RT-PCR kit. Most expanded thyroid clonotypes (frequency above 0.001) were also detected in blood, a finding suggesting that blood repertoires may reflect thyroid immune responses. A model built on a 13 V-J signature distinguished ophthalmopathy from stable hyperthyroidism, reaching roughly 88% sensitivity and about 81% specificity in cross-validation and 80%/75% in testing. In validation, progression to ophthalmopathy was predicted by the model with 70% to 71% sensitivity and 72% to 85% specificity, a median of about 6.4 months before onset. To identify distinguishing TCR V-J signatures, a discovery cohort of 90 to 100 patients was used, comprising 40 to 45 with Graves' ophthalmopathy and some 60 with stable Graves' hyperthyroidism. An independent validation cohort of around 20 hyperthyroidism patients and approximately 15 patients who later progressed to ophthalmopathy tested prospective prediction of ophthalmopathy. The 100 discovery patients were divided at random into training and test sets in a 7:3 ratio. In addition, the study compared T-cell repertoires in thyroid tissue and in blood from 6 or 7 Graves' hyperthyroidism patients. Following sampling, methimazole starting at 30 mg daily was given to hyperthyroidism patients, and high-dose intravenous methylprednisolone was given to ophthalmopathy patients. The libraries were constructed in a second round of multiplex PCR and then size-selected and purified. Libraries were sequenced paired-end with 100 bp reads on an Illumina HiSeq2000. SOAPnuke was used to process the raw data, throwing out any read that contained adapters or uncalled bases, had a mean Phred below 15, or lacked an exact constant-primer or identifier match. High-quality paired reads were merged with COPE v1.2.5, and unique nucleotide sequences were defined as clonotypes. MiTCR v1.1 was used to align the clonotypes against IMGT TRBV, TRBD and TRBJ reference segments. The analysis was restricted to V-J combinations with a frequency above 0.0001, which together covered around 99% of the repertoires. The TCS score was defined as the ratio of F50 (clonal expansion) to E x V (chaos), calculated using BLOSUM62-based TCRdist between CDR3 peptides within each V-J. Welch's t-statistics and random forest reduced 500 to 650 V-J features to around 14, which were used in a naive Bayes classifier (R e1071). Sample size was not statistically predetermined, and blinding of investigators to group allocation was not performed. The paper reports TCR Vbeta CDR3 sequencing of approximately 140 peripheral blood samples: over 40 ophthalmopathy, about 75 hyperthyroidism and 17 progressor patients.

Sequencing was performed on peripheral blood mononuclear cells (PBMCs), taken at new diagnosis, from a patient treated with antithyroid drugs. The TCR comes from a man in his forties with Graves disease. Donor details come from another sample of the same person, matched by shared clones.

The nucleotides are TGTGCCACCAGTGATCCCGGGACTAGCGGGCAGAGCTCCTACAATGAGCAGTTCTTC. The translation is CATSDPGTSGQSSYNEQFF. The chain is assembled from TRBV24-1 and TRBJ2-1; 12 bases in the middle match TRBD2. Inclusive of the bounding cysteine and phenylalanine, the CDR3 is 19 residues long. Kept here is only the CDR3 DNA, which spans 57 bases and is read in frame from base 1. From the germline V gene, CDR1 is KGHDR and CDR2 is SFDVKD. The germline V end is reduced by 3 bases and the J end by 0 bases; junction bases left unmatched: 8.